The 15 T cell receptor beta chains below come from one sample, sequenced in a study of regulatory T cells in long-lasting Graves disease. The time point: persistent/refractory GD, antithyroid drugs over 5 years with positive TRAb. TCR sequences were obtained from RNA taken from PBMCs. Building the TCR beta libraries relied on iRepertoire HTBI primers, and CDR3 regions underwent Arm-PCR. One entry per CDR3 protein, called by TCRdb with MiXCR from the multiplex PCR reads. Of a few hundred thousand distinct CDR3 sequences in the sample, 23% were seen once. This specimen consisted of peripheral blood mononuclear cells (PBMCs), obtained when the disease was refractory, from a patient treated with antithyroid drugs. Receptor source: a female donor with Graves disease.

This clonotype has a single count. The rearrangement joins TRBV6-1 to TRBJ2-2; D could derive from TRBD1 or TRBD2 (5 bases each). This CDR3 contains 16 residues. Trimming removed 7 bases at V and 6 bases at J, with 21 bases between. Germline values: CDR1 MNHNS, CDR2 SASEGT. The CDR3 loop reads CASTPERGPRSGELFF. As DNA, the CDR3 is TGTGCCAGCACCCCCGAGAGGGGCCCACGATCCGGGGAGCTGTTTTTT.

This chain links TRBV20-1 with TRBJ2-7; 9 nucleotides align to TRBD2. Losses at the gene ends were 6 bases for V and 3 bases for J; bases not matched to a gene: 9. The CDR3 has 14 residues. Germline-derived CDR1 and CDR2 are DFQATT and SNEGSKA (reference sequence). Here the CDR3 reads CSAAGGSGSYEQYF. CDR3 coding DNA: TGCAGTGCCGCTGGGGGTAGCGGGAGCTACGAGCAGTACTTC.

The rearrangement links TRBV10-3 to TRBJ2-2; TRBD2 is a possible D gene (6 bases). Per the germline V gene, CDR1 is ENHRY and CDR2 is SYGVKD. The ends were cut back, 0 bases at V and 9 bases at J, with 8 bases in the middle. The CDR3 consists of 13 residues. Here the CDR3 DNA reads TGTGCCATCAGTGAGTCTAGCGGTAGGGAGCTGTTTTTT. Translation: CAISESSGRELFF.

The V and J genes are TRBV5-5 and TRBJ1-4; TRBD1 matches at 9 bases. CDR1 is SGHKS and CDR2 is YYEKEE in the germline V gene (reference sequence). Losses at the gene ends were 4 bases for V and 6 bases for J; bases not matched to a gene: 4. CDR3 length: 14 residues. The CDR3 reads CASSVGTGYEKLFF. The CDR3 DNA reads as TGTGCCAGCAGCGTCGGGACAGGGTATGAAAAACTGTTTTTT.

In its sample, this clonotype was seen many times. The chain links TRBV2 to TRBJ2-5, with D tentatively TRBD2 (5 bases). The length of the CDR3 is 14 residues. Trimming shortened V by 6 bases and J by 2 bases, and 13 bases separated the two germline ends. Germline-derived CDR1 and CDR2 are SNHLY and FYNNEI. The CDR3 loop is CASRRERLQETQYF. The DNA of the CDR3 is TGTGCCAGCAGGAGAGAGCGGTTACAAGAGACCCAGTACTTC.

There are many counts of this clonotype. V and J are TRBV2 and TRBJ1-4; 9 bases fit TRBD1. With 5 bases clipped from V and 6 bases from J, the junction kept 7 bases outside the gene matches. CDR3 size: 15 residues. In germline, CDR1 is SNHLY, CDR2 FYNNEI. DNA for the CDR3: TGTGCCAGCAGTCGTTACCGGGACAGGGATGAAAAACTGTTTTTT. Its protein is CASSRYRDRDEKLFF.

This clonotype was observed a handful of times. The DNA is omitted, as the CDR3 cannot be located on it reliably, and the CDR3 follows TCRdb's listing. The chain employs TRBV18 and TRBJ1-2. The CDR3 is 16 amino acids in total, end residues counted. Germline V lookup: CDR1 KGHSH, CDR2 LQKENI. The CDR3: CASSPPAVRRAYGYTF.

This clonotype was seen a handful of times. The rearrangement uses TRBV28 and TRBJ2-2; D is ambiguous. V shed 6 bases and J shed 2 bases, with 10 bases lying between them. The CDR3 runs to 14 residues. CDR1 is MDHEN and CDR2 is SYDVKM in the germline V gene. Here the CDR3 reads CASRVQINTGELFF. As DNA, the CDR3 is TGTGCCAGCAGGGTACAGATTAACACCGGGGAGCTGTTTTTT.

This clonotype has more than one count but fewer than ten. This sequence joins TRBV29-1 and TRBJ2-7, with D perhaps TRBD2 (5 bases). CDR1 and CDR2 from the germline V gene are SQVTM and ANQGSEA. Trimming left V 6 bases short and J 3 bases short, with 12 bases between. The CDR3 consists of 12 residues. The CDR3 bases are TGCAGCGTGCGACACGGGGTCTACGAGCAGTACTTC. Amino acids: CSVRHGVYEQYF.

The chain recombines TRBV6-2 or TRBV6-3 with TRBJ1-4, with TRBD1 as a possible D gene (5 bases). The CDR3 runs to 16 residues. V lost 5 bases and J 3 bases, leaving 16 bases between the germline ends. Germline V gene data show CDR1 as MNHEY and CDR2 as SVGEGT. The CDR3 spells CASSRILSGSNEKLFF. Written as DNA, the CDR3 is TGTGCCAGCAGTCGTATATTATCAGGGTCTAATGAAAAACTGTTTTTT.

This chain uses TRBV28 with TRBJ1-2; D ambiguous. The CDR3 spans 12 residues. CDR1 MDHEN and CDR2 SYDVKM come from the germline V gene. V shed 8 bases and J shed 2 bases, with 9 bases lying between them. The CDR3: CASQVQNYGYTF. DNA of the CDR3: TGTGCCAGCCAGGTACAGAACTATGGCTACACCTTC.

This clonotype was counted between two and nine times. The V gene is TRBV7-8, the J gene TRBJ1-5; D possibly corresponds to TRBD1 (5 bases). With 4 bases removed from V and 5 bases from J, the gap between germline ends came to 12 bases. Looked up from germline, CDR1 is SGHVS and CDR2 is FQNEAQ. The length of the CDR3 is 14 residues. Written as DNA, the CDR3 is TGTGCCAGCAGCTGGGGGAGAGGCGATCAGCCCCAGCATTTT. It specifies CASSWGRGDQPQHF.

This clonotype was picked up a small number of times. The V call is TRBV7-3, the J call TRBJ2-3, with TRBD2 as a possible D gene (5 bases). CDR3 length: 12 residues. Germline lookup yields CDR1 SGHTA and CDR2 FQGTGA. V lost 5 bases and J lost 6, with 9 bases in between. The CDR3 bases are TGTGCCAGCAGCAACAGAGGGGATACGCAGTATTTT. Translated, it gives CASSNRGDTQYF.

This clonotype has a count of ten or more. This chain connects TRBV12-5 to TRBJ1-2, with 8 bases that match TRBD1. Germline V gives CDR1 LGHNT, CDR2 FRNRAP. J gave up 8 bases and V 2 bases, and 7 bases lay outside the gene matches. The CDR3 loop spans 14 amino acids. The CDR3 loop is CASGLPTGAGGYTF. In DNA form, the CDR3 reads TGTGCTAGTGGTTTGCCGACAGGGGCGGGCGGCTACACCTTC.

Of note for this clonotype: This sequence is one base from a far larger clone and is likely a read error. This rearrangement joins TRBV28 to TRBJ1-1, with 8 bases lining up with TRBD1. V was pared by 6 bases and J by 6 bases, with 12 bases of the junction left unmatched. Germline CDR1 and CDR2: MDHEN and SYDVKM. The length of the CDR3 is 15 residues. The CDR3 is CASSRFLQGAPEAFF. DNA of the CDR3: TGTGCCAGCAGCCGCTTTCTGCAGGGGGCCCCTGAAGCTTTCTTT.